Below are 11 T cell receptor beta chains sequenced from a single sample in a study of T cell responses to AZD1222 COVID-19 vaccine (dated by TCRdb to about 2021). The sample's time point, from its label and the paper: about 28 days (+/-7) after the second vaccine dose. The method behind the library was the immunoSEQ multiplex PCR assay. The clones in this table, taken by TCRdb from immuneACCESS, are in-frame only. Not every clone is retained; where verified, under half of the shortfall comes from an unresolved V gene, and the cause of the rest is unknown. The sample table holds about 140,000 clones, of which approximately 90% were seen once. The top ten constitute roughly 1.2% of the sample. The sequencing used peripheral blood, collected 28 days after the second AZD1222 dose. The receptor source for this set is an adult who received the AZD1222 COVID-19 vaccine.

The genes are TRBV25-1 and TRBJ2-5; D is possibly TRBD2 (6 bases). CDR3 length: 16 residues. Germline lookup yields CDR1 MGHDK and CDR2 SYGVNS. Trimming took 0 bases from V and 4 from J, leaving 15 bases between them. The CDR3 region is CASSEYPPGVGETQYF. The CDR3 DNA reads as TGTGCCAGCAGTGAATACCCCCCGGGGGTGGGAGAGACCCAGTACTTC. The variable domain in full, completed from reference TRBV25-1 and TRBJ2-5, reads EADIYQTPRYLVIGTGKKITLECSQTMGHDKMYWYQQDPGMELHLIHYSYGVNSTEKGDLSSESTVSRIRTEHFPLTLESARPSHTSQYLCASSEYPPGVGETQYFGPGTRLLVL.

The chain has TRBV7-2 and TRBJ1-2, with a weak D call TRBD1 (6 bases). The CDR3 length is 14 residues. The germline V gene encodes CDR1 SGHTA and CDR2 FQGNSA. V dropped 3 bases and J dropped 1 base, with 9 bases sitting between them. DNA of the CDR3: TGTGCCAGCAGCTTTTCGACAGGTAACTATGGCTACACCTTC. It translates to CASSFSTGNYGYTF.

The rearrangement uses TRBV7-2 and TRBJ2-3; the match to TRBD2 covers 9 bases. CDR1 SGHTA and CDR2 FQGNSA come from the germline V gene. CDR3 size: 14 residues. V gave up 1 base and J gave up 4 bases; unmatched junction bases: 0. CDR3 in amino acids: CASSLGTSADTQYF. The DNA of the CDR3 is TGTGCCAGCAGCTTAGGGACTAGCGCAGATACGCAGTATTTT.

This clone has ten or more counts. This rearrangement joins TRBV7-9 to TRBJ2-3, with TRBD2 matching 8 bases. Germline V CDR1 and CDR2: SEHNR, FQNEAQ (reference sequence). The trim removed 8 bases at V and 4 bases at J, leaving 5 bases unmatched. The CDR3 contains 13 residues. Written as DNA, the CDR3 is TGTGCCAGCGGGACTAGTACCGCAGATACGCAGTATTTT. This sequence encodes CASGTSTADTQYF.

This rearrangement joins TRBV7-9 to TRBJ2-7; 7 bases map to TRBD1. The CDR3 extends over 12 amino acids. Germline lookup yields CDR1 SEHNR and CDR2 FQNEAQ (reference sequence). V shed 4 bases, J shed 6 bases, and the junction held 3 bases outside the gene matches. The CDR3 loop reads CASSSTGFEQYF. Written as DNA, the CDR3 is TGTGCCAGCAGCTCGACAGGGTTCGAGCAGTACTTC.

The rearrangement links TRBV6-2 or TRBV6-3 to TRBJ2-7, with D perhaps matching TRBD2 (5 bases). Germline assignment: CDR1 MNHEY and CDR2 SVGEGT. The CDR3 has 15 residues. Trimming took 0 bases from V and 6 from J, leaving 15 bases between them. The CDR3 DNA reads TGTGCCAGCAGTTACTCGACGGGGTTCGGATTCGAGCAGTACTTC. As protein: CASSYSTGFGFEQYF.

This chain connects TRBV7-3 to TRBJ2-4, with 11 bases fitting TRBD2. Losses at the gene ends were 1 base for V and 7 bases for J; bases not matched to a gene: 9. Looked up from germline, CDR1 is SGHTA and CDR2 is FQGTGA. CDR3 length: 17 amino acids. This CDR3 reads CASSLRLAGTAENIQYF. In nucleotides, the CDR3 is TGTGCCAGCAGCTTAAGACTAGCGGGGACGGCGGAGAACATTCAGTACTTC.

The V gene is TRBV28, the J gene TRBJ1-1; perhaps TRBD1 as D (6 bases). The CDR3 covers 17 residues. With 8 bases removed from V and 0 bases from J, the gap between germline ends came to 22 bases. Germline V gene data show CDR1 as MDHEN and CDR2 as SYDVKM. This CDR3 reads CASGTRGRGHMNTEAFF. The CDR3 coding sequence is TGTGCCAGCGGGACCAGGGGCCGGGGCCACATGAACACTGAAGCTTTCTTT.

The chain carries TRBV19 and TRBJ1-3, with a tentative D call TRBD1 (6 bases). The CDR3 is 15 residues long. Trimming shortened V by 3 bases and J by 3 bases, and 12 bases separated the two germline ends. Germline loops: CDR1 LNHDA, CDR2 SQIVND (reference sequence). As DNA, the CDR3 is TGTGCCAGTAGTATCAGAGGGGGGATTGGAAACACCATATATTTT. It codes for CASSIRGGIGNTIYF.

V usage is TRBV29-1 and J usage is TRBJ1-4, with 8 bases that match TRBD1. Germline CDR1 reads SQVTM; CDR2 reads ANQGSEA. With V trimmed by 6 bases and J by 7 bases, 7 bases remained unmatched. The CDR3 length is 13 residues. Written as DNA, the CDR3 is TGCAGCGTCAGGGGGCGTCTTACTGAAAAACTGTTTTTT. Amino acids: CSVRGRLTEKLFF.

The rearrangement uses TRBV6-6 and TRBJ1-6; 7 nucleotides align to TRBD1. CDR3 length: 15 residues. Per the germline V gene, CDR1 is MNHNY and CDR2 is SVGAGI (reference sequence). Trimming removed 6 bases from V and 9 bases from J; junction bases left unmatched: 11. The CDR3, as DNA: TGTGCCAGCAGAGACACGGGACAGCATAGTTCACCCCTCCACTTT. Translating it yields CASRDTGQHSSPLHF.